This TCR beta chain was sequenced during a study of PD-1 blockade in classical Hodgkin lymphoma. Study-level findings and limits: Reported baseline diversity: healthy donors highest, relapsed/refractory patients lowest. The causes of the repertoire differences, possibly disease activity or prior therapy, remain undefined.

The ends lost 5 bases at V and 5 bases at J; junction bases unmatched: 10. Germline CDR1 LNHDA, CDR2 SQIVND (reference sequence). This CDR3 has 15 residues. Time point meaning: newly diagnosed, previously untreated cHL patient sample. PBMCs representing newly diagnosed, untreated classical Hodgkin lymphoma functioned as the comparison. Using immunoSEQ multiplex PCR, the repertoire was profiled, and TCRdb retains in-frame clones only, with some absent. This repertoire shows around 43,000 clones, roughly 91% found once; its top ten account for around 5%. About this clone itself: Its antigen is not identified.

The origin of this receptor is a human donor with classical Hodgkin lymphoma. This chain links TRBV19 with TRBJ2-5, with TRBD1 identical over 8 bases. The sequenced sample consisted of peripheral blood mononuclear cells (PBMCs). CDR3 in DNA: TGTGCCAGTAGTTCAACAGGGGGTGTGAGGGAGACCCAGTACTTC. Its protein product is CASSSTGGVRETQYF.